Sequencing of this T cell receptor (beta chain) was carried out in a study of blood T cell repertoires in COVID-19. On the study more broadly: Acute and convalescent COVID-19 samples came from the United States, Italy and Spain. The analysed material was cDNA or gDNA that came from T cells, B-cell-depleted T cells, or PBMCs.

Authors' processing steps: For nucleated cells, counts were estimated from reference gene primer amplification. Method: immunoSEQ multiplex PCR; TCRdb's copy keeps in-frame clones and lacks some. V and J calls plus clone size are reproduced from that table; the DNA served to infer D and trimming. The table lists 150,000 to 200,000 clones, about 80% of them singletons. This clone was observed a handful of times. The germline V gene has CDR1 MDHEN and CDR2 SYDVKM. The CDR3 contains 17 residues. Trimming took 2 bases from V and 1 from J; bases not matched to a gene: 6. The receptor's source is a woman aged 50 to 65 with active or convalescent COVID-19. Specimen: peripheral blood. V and J are TRBV28 and TRBJ2-1, with 9 bases fitting TRBD2. The CDR3 loop reads CASSLAGGPGSYNEQFF. CDR3 DNA sequence: TGTGCCAGCAGTTTAGCGGGAGGGCCTGGTTCCTACAATGAGCAGTTCTTC.